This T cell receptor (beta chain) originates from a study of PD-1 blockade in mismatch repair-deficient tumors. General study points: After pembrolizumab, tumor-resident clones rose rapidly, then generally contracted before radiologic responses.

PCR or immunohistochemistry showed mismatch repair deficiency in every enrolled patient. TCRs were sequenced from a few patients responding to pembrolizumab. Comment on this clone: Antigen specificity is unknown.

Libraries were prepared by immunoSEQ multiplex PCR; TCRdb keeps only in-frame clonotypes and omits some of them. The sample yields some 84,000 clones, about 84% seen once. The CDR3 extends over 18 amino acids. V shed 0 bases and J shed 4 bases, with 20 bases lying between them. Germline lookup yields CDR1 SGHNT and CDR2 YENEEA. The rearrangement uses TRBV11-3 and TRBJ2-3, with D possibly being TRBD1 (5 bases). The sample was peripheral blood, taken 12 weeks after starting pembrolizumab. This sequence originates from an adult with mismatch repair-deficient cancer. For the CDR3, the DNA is TGTGCCAGCAGCTTAGATGGGGCAGTCGCCCAGGGCTCAGATACGCAGTATTTT. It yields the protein CASSLDGAVAQGSDTQYF.